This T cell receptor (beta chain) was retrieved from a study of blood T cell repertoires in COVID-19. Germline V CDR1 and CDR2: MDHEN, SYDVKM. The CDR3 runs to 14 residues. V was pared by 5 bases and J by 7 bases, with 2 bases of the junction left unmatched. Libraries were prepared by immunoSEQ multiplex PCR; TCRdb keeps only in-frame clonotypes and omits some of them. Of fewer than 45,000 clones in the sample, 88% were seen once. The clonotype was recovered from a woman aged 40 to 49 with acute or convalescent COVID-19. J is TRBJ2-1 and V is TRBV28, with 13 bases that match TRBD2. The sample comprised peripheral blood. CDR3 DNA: TGTGCCAGCAGTAGACTAGCGGGGGGAAATGAGCAGTTCTTC. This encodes CASSRLAGGNEQFF. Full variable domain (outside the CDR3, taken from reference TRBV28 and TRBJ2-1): DVKVTQSSRYLVKRTGEKVFLECVQDMDHENMFWYRQDPGLGLRLIYFSYDVKMKEKGDIPEGYSVSREKKERFSLILESASTNQTSMYLCASSRLAGGNEQFFGPGTRLTVL.